This TCR beta chain is from a study of cytomegalovirus exposure and HLA in healthy donors. Study-level background: Of all 400 or so donors who were genotyped, around 82% belonged to the Caucasian-associated ancestry cluster. Overall study findings and caveats: For most TCR sequences rarity was the rule, although some public TCRs occurred in many donors.

The study ran its PCR with 60 Vbeta and 13 Jbeta primers. How the authors handled the data: It was a later analysis that counted about 80 million unique TCR beta chains, of which around 11 million were shared. Sequencing used immunoSEQ multiplex PCR; TCRdb keeps in-frame clones, though not all of them. That table is the source of V, J and clone size, and D and trimming were worked out from the DNA. The sample has under 150,000 clones; nearly 80% are singletons. The CDR3 is made up of 14 amino acids. V lost 7 bases and J 4 bases, leaving 13 bases between the germline ends. Concerning this clone: Its specificity is unknown.

The sequencing sample was made of PBMCs. This clonotype originated in a woman under 40 in good health and CMV-seronegative. This chain joins TRBV6-7 and TRBJ2-2; D is perhaps TRBD1 (5 bases). TRBV6-7 qualifies as an ORF whose function is uncertain. The CDR3 region has the DNA TGTGCCAGCACCTCCAGAGACAGCACCGGGGAGCTGTTTTTT. Protein sequence: CASTSRDSTGELFF.